This TCR beta chain was recovered during a study of Graves' ophthalmopathy and Graves' hyperthyroidism. This CDR3 spans 15 amino acids. V was shortened by 0 bases and J by 3 bases, with 8 bases between the two germline ends. The V gene's germline CDR1 is SGHAT and CDR2 FQNNGV. Amplification targeted the TCR beta CDR3 regions, with RNA transcripts as the source material. RT-PCR with HTBI primers came first, then second-round multiplex PCR. TCRdb called the multiplex PCR reads again in MiXCR, with one record for every CDR3 protein. The sample has 650,000 to 900,000 distinct CDR3 sequences, roughly two fifths seen once.

The chain carries TRBV11-2 and TRBJ2-2, with D tentatively TRBD1 or TRBD2 (5 bases each). Sequences were obtained from peripheral blood. The TCR originated in an adult man with Graves' ophthalmopathy. The CDR3 bases are TGTGCCAGCAGCTTAGACGGGGCCTACACCGGGGAGCTGTTTTTT. Its translation: CASSLDGAYTGELFF.